This TCR beta chain was found in a study of T cell changes during pregnancy in multiple sclerosis. The method was immunoSEQ multiplex PCR; TCRdb's version includes in-frame clones alone and lacks a portion of them. The data contain roughly 63,000 clones, around 93% of them singletons. The CDR3 runs 15 residues. Germline loops: CDR1 SGHKS, CDR2 YYEKEE (reference sequence). V lost 0 bases to trimming and J lost 2 bases, with 6 bases between them. Source: CD8+ T cells from peripheral blood mononuclear cells, taken in the second trimester of pregnancy. V and J are TRBV5-5 and TRBJ1-6; D call uncertain. This clonotype originated in a female donor with multiple sclerosis, enrolled in a pregnancy study. CDR3 loop: CASSLAGAYNSPLHF. The CDR3 DNA follows: TGTGCCAGCAGCTTGGCGGGAGCCTATAATTCACCCCTCCACTTT.